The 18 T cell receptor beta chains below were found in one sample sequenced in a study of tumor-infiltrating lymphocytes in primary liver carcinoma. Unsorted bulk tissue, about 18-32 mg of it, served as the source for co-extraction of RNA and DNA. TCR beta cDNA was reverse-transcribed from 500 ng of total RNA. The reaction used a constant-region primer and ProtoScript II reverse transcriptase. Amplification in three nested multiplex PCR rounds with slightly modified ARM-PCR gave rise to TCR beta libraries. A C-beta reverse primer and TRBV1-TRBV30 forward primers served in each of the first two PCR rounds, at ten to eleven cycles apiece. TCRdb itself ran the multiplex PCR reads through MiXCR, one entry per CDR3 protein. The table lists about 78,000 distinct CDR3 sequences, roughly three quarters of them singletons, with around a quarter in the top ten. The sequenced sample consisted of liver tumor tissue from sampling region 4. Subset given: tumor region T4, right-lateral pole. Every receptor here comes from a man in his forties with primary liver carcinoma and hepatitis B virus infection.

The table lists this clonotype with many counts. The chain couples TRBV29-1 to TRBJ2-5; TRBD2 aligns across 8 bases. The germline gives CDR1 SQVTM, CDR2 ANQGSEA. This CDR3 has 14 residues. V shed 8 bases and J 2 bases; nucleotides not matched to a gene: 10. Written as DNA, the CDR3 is TGCAGCATGTCTCATGGGACTAGACAAGAGACCCAGTACTTC. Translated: CSMSHGTRQETQYF.

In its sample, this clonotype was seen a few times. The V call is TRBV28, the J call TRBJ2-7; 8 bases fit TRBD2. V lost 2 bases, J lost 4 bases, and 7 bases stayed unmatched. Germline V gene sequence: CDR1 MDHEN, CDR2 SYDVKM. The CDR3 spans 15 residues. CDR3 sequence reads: CASSLTKSGSYEQYF. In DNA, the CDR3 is TGTGCCAGCAGTTTAACGAAGAGCGGGAGTTACGAGCAGTACTTC.

The CDR3 loop reads CPNGQIYEQYF. Here the CDR3 DNA reads TGTCCCAATGGACAGATCTACGAGCAGTACTTC. The chain recombines TRBV6-2 or TRBV6-3 with TRBJ2-7; possible D gene TRBD1, 6 bases. CDR1 MNHEY and CDR2 SVGEGT come from the germline V gene. This CDR3 is 11 amino acids long.

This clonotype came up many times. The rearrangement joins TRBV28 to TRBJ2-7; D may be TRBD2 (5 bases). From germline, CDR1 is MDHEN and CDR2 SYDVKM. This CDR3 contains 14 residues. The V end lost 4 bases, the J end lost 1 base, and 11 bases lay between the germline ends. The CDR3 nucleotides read TGTGCCAGCAGTTCCGAGGGTTGGTCCTACGAGCAGTACTTC. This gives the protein CASSSEGWSYEQYF.

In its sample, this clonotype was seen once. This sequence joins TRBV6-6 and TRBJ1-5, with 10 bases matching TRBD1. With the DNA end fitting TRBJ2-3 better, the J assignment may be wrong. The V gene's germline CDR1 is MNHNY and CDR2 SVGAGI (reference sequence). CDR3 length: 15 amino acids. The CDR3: CASTTQTGGGQPQYF. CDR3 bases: TGTGCCAGCACCACGCAGACAGGGGGCGGGCAGCCCCAGTATTTT.

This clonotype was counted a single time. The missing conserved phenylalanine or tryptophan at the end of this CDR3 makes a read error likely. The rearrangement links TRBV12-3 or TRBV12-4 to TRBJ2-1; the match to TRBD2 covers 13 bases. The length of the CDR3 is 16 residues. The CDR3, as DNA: TGTGACAGCAGTTCCCCGACTAGCGGGAGGCCGGATGAGCAGTTCCTC. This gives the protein CDSSSPTSGRPDEQFL.

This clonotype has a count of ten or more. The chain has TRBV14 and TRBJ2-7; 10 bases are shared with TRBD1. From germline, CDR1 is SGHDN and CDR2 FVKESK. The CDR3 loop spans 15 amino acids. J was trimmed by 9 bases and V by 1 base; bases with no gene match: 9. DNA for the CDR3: TGTGCCAGCAGCCAAGGCACGGGACAGGGGCGGTCGCAGTACTTC. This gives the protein CASSQGTGQGRSQYF.

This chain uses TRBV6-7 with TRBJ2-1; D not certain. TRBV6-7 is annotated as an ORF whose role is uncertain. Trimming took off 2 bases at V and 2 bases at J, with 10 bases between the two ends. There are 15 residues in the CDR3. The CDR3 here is CASSYGCLTYNEQFF. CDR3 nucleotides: TGTGCCAGCAGTTACGGTTGCCTTACCTACAATGAGCAGTTCTTC.

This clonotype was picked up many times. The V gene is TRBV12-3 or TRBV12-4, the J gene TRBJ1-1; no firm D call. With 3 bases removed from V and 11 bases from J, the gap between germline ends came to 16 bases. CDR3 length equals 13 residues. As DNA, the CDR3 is TGTGCCAGCAGTTTTGGCAGGTGGCACATGGCTTTCTTT. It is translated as CASSFGRWHMAFF.

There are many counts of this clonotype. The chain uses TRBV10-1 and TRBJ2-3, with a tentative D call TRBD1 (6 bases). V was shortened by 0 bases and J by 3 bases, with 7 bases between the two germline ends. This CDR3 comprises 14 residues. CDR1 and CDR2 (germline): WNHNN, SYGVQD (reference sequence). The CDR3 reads CASSESQGTDTQYF. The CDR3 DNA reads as TGCGCCAGCAGTGAGTCCCAGGGGACAGATACGCAGTATTTT.

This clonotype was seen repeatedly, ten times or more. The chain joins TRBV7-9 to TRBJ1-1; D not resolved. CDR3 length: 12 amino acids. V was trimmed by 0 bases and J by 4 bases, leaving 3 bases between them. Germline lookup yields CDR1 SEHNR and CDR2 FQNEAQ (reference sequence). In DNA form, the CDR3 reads TGTGCCAGCAGCTTAGCGGTCACTGAAGCTTTCTTT. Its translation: CASSLAVTEAFF.

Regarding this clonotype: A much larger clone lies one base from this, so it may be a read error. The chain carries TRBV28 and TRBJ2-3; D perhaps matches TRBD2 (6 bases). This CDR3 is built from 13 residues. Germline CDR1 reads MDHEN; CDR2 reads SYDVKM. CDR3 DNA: TGTGCCAGCAGTACAACTAGCACAGGTACGCAGTATTTT. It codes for CASSTTSTGTQYF.

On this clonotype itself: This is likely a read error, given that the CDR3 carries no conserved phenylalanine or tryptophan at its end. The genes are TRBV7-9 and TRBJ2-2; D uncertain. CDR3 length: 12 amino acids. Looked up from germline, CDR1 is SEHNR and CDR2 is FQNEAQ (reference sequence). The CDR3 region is CASSMTPGELFY. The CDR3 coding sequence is TGCGCCAGCAGCATGACTCCCGGGGAGCTGTTTTAT.

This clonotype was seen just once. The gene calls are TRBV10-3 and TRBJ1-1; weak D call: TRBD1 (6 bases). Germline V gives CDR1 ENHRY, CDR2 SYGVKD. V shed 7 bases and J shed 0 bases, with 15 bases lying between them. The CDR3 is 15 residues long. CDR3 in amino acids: CAITRGAAMNTEAFF. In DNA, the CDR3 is TGTGCCATCACTAGGGGGGCAGCCATGAACACTGAAGCTTTCTTT.

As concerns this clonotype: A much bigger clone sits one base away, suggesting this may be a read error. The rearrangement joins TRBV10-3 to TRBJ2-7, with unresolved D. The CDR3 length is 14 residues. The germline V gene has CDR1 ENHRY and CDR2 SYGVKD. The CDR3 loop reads CVISESVASYEQYF. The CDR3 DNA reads TGTGTCATCAGTGAGTCCGTAGCCTCCTACGAGCAGTACTTC.

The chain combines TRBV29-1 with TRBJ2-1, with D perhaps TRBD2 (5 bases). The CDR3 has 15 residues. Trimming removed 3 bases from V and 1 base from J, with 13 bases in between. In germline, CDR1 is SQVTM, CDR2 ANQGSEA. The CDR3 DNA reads TGCAGCGTTGATCCCTATAGCGATTCCTACAATGAGCAGTTCTTC. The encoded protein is CSVDPYSDSYNEQFF.

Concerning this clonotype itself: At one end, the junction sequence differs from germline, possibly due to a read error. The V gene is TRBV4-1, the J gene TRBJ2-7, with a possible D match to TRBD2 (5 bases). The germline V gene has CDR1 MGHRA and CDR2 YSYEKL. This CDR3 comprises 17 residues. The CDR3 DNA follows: TGCGCCAGCAGCCAACTGGGAGAAACTAGTGGGAGCTACGATCAGTACTTC. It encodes CASSQLGETSGSYDQYF.

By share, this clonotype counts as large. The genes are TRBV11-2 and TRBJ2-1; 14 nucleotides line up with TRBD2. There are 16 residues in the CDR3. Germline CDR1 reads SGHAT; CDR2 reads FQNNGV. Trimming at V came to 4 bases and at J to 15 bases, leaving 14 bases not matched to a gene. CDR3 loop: CASSYSSTSGRGGGFF. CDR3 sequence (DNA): TGTGCCAGCAGCTACTCTTCGACTAGCGGGAGGGGAGGCGGGTTCTTC.